The present entry profiles one TCR beta chain with its context. These data come from a study of cytomegalovirus exposure and HLA in healthy donors. CDR3 length: 13 residues. Germline trimming cut 5 bases from V and 10 bases from J; bases unmatched to any gene: 10. Looked up from germline, CDR1 is LNHDA and CDR2 is SQIVND (reference sequence). Primers for the PCR totalled 60 Vbeta and 13 Jbeta. Clones were sequenced by immunoSEQ multiplex PCR, and TCRdb holds only the in-frame ones, with some missing. There are roughly 42,000 clones in the sample, with 1% to 1.5% held by the top ten. Sequencing used PBMCs. The rearrangement joins TRBV19 to TRBJ1-1; 7 bases are a match to TRBD1. This TCR was sampled from a man aged 25-45 years in good health and CMV-seronegative. CDR3 protein: CASSYTRGDRAFF. Written as DNA, the CDR3 is TGTGCCAGTAGTTATACTCGAGGGGACAGAGCTTTCTTT.